What follows is one TCR beta chain and its context. Its antigen is currently unknown. Other DNA variants within this sample encode the same CDR3. Cells designated naive CD8 were CD45RO-negative and were positively selected for CCR7, with terminally differentiated effector memory CD45RA+ cells excluded. This sample stems from a study of shared clonotypes between healthy human individuals. In the study overall: The study enrolled a couple of women and a few men aged 18 to 49. CD8 memory received one plate per donor, CD8 naive two, CD4 memory three and CD4 naive three. General study points: Compared with memory subsets, naive subsets generally had larger estimated richness.

In replicate PCRs of sorted subsets, roughly 200 ng DNA, roughly 27,000 T cell genomes, was used. The data were produced by immunoSEQ multiplex PCR, yet TCRdb's version contains in-frame clones alone and is incomplete. Of about 2 million clones listed, approximately 95% are singletons. The CDR3 contains 14 residues. The V end was cut by 0 bases, the J end by 5 bases, with 11 bases between. Per the germline V gene, CDR1 is SGDLS and CDR2 is YYNGEE. Specimen: naive CD8+ T cells sorted from blood. J is TRBJ1-1 and V is TRBV9; D might be TRBD1 (5 bases). The receptor comes from a man aged 18 to 30 in good health. In nucleotides, the CDR3 is TGTGCCAGCAGCGTAGGGTGGGGCGCAACTGAAGCTTTCTTT. Protein: CASSVGWGATEAFF.